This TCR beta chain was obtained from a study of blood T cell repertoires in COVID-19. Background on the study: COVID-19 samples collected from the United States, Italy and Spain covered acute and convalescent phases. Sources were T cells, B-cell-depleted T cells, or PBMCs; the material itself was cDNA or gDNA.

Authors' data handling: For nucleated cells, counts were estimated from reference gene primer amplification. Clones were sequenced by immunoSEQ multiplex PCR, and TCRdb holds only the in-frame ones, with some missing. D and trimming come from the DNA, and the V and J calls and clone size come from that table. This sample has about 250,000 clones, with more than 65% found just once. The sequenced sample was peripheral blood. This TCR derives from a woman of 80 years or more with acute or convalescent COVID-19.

CDR3 in DNA: TGTGCCAGCAGCCCCCCAGGGGTCTCTGGAAACACCATATATTTT. It codes for CASSPPGVSGNTIYF. This chain connects TRBV28 to TRBJ1-3; possible D gene TRBD1, 6 bases. Per germline, CDR1 MDHEN and CDR2 SYDVKM. V lost 6 bases to trimming and J lost 0 bases, with 12 bases between them. This CDR3 has 15 amino acids.